These 2 T cell receptor beta chains were sequenced from one sample in a study of early T cells in non-severe SARS-CoV-2 infection (dated by TCRdb to about 2021). To prepare the library, 5' RACE was applied. Sequencing was carried out with a NextSeq 500. The public reads were reanalyzed by TCRdb: fastp trimming at Q25, MiXCR alignment, in-frame beta chains only. One record per CDR3 amino acid sequence lists the most common genes and DNA. A total of 35,000 to 55,000 distinct CDR3 sequences appear in this sample, about 6% of them only once. The top ten constitute roughly 20% of the sample. The material sequenced was whole blood, taken at baseline. These receptor sequences come from an adult who was a healthcare worker with PCR-confirmed SARS-CoV-2 infection or an uninfected control (not recorded which).

This clonotype was detected only a few times. The chain uses TRBV5-6 and TRBJ1-6, with D unresolved. V lost 0 bases and J 8 bases, leaving 18 bases between the germline ends. Per germline, CDR1 SGHDT and CDR2 YYEEEE. The CDR3 contains 17 residues. The DNA for the CDR3 is TGTGCCAGCAGCTTGGCTTCTGTGTGGGGAAATCATTCACCCCTCCACTTT. Translated: CASSLASVWGNHSPLHF.

There are many counts of this clonotype. The chain combines TRBV6-2 or TRBV6-3 with TRBJ2-2, with a possible D match to TRBD2 (7 bases). The CDR3 sequence is 15 residues long. Trimming cost V 6 bases and J 6 bases, with 17 bases left between them. Germline V lookup: CDR1 MNHEY, CDR2 SVGEGT. The CDR3 nucleotides read TGTGCCAGCAGCGAAAGCGGGGCAGGGGCCGGGGAGCTGTTTTTT. Protein: CASSESGAGAGELFF.